This TCR beta chain is drawn from a study of beta chain features in type 1 diabetes (dated by TCRdb to the late 2010s). General notes on the study: Mean age, gender distribution, total cell number and subset yield did not differ between patients and healthy donors. Regulatory and stem cell-like memory subsets were isolated from only 8 patients and roughly 8 healthy donors, whereas naive and central memory subsets came from all 28 donors. A total of 107,917,701 sorted cells were examined across all samples, and the number of cells per subset was strongly correlated with RNA yield. In the study, TCRB repertoires of sorted circulating CD4+ T cell subsets from recently diagnosed type 1 diabetes patients were compared with those of matched healthy donors.

General findings and caveats noted by the study authors: In all four CD4+ subsets, TCRB CDR3 length was moderately but significantly shorter in type 1 diabetes patients. Because small numbers of individuals were included in the HLA sub-analyses, any influence of HLA type on TCRB rearrangement was left unresolved. Fewer insertions and more nucleotide deletions at VDJ recombination sites were observed in patients with type 1 diabetes, implying thymic rearrangement abnormalities. The naive, central memory and regulatory TCRB repertoires appeared to resemble one another more closely among patients than among healthy donors. Shorter templates might have been favored by PCR, but patient and control samples were amplified and corrected together, so both groups would have been affected equally by any skew. Because cDNA was sequenced instead of genomic DNA, highly expressing activated cells could be over-represented, though the groups showed no difference in activation or CD3 levels.

Each donor gave one peripheral blood draw, roughly 120 mL on average, collected into heparinised tubes. Using a panel that included CD45RO, CCR7, CD25, CD127, CD95 and CD27, naive, central memory, regulatory and stem cell-like memory CD4+ T cells were sorted on a BD FACSAria II. All sorted populations exceeded 95% purity. PBMCs were separated immediately by Lymphoprep density gradient centrifugation and were stained directly, without being cultured. So that batch effects would be minimized, each experiment stained and sorted samples in pairs, pairing one healthy donor with one patient. According to the germline V gene, CDR1 reads SGHRS and CDR2 reads YFSETQ. The CDR3 numbers 17 residues from cysteine through phenylalanine. CDR3 DNA only is kept here, 51 bases in frame from base 1. Trimming leaves V shorter by 0 bases and J shorter by 2 bases, with the junction holding 11 bases beyond the gene matches.

This clone has a handful of counts. The antigen it recognizes is unknown. It has no much larger one-base neighbor in the sample; base qualities were not kept. All of the isolated RNA was reverse transcribed with the High Capacity cDNA Reverse Transcription Kit, so expressed TCRB transcripts were sequenced. Deep immunoSEQ sequencing was performed on naive, central memory and regulatory T cell samples, with an average of around 3.4 million total reads per sample. Sorted cells were lysed in RLT buffer, and RNA was extracted using DNase-treated RNeasy Micro or Mini kits according to cell number. Each cell subset was processed separately to prevent cross-contamination, with patient and healthy donor samples processed together. TCRB sequences were amplified from cDNA with the immunoSEQ multiplex PCR, producing 87-bp fragments spanning the CDR3 region. Sequencing of the amplicons was performed on the Illumina HiSeq platform. In the paper's pipeline: Synthetic template baselines were used to correct PCR bias computationally, reads within Hamming distance 2 were collapsed, and singletons that could not be merged were discarded. Reads were aligned against IMGT so that V, D and J genes, CDR3 length and insertions or deletions at six rearrangement sites could be assigned. Within each subset, clonotype counts were normalized to the number of sorted cells before true diversity and Gini coefficients were calculated with the tcR R package. The overlap coefficient, calculated on TCRB nucleotide sequences, was used to quantify repertoire sharing. Out-of-frame TCRB sequences from naive cells were analyzed to stand in for the pre-selection repertoire. The clones in this table, taken by TCRdb from immuneACCESS, are in-frame only. Not every clone is retained; where verified, under half of the shortfall comes from an unresolved V gene, and the cause of the rest is unknown. The V and J calls and clone size are taken from that table; D and trimming were inferred from the DNA. Within this sample are under 250,000 clones, with 13% to 15% of them counted one time only. The top ten clonotypes cover roughly 0.024% of the sample.

The source material was naive CD4+ T cells from blood. The sample's cell subset or site, from its label and the paper: true naive CD4+ T cells. This sequence uses TRBV5-1 and TRBJ2-7, with TRBD2 matching 7 junction bases. The TCR was taken from a woman aged 40 to 50 in good health. Here the CDR3 is given as CASSLASWLADAYEQYF. The DNA sequence follows: TGCGCCAGCAGCTTGGCCTCCTGGCTAGCGGACGCCTACGAGCAGTACTTC.